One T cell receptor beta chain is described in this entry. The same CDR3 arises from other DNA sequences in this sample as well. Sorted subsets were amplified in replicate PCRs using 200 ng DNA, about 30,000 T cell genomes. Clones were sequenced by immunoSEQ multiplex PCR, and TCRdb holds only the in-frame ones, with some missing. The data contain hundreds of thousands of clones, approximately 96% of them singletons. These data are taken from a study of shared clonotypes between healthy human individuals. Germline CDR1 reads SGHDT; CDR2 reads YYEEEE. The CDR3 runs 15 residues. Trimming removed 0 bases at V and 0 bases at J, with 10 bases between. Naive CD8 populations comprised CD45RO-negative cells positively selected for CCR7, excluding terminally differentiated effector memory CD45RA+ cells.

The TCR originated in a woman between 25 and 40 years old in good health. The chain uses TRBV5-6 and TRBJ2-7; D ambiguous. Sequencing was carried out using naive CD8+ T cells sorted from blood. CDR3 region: CASSLGASSSYEQYF. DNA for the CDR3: TGTGCCAGCAGCTTGGGGGCTTCGAGCTCCTACGAGCAGTACTTC. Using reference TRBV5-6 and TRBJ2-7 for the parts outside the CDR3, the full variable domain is DAGVTQSPTHLIKTRGQQVTLRCSPKSGHDTVSWYQQALGQGPQFIFQYYEEEERQRGNFPDRFSGHQFPNYSSELNVNALLLGDSALYLCASSLGASSSYEQYFGPGTRLTVT.